One and the same sample provided the 26 T cell receptor beta chains below, sequenced in a study of beta chain features in type 1 diabetes. Study outcomes and limitations: In every one of the four CD4+ subsets, TCRB CDR3s were moderately but significantly shorter in Type 1 diabetes patients.

Sequenced material consisted of expressed TCRB transcripts (all of the isolated RNA was reverse transcribed). The repertoire was sequenced with immunoSEQ multiplex PCR; TCRdb's copy has only in-frame clones and lacks some. The table lists about 370,000 clones, over 8.5% of them singletons. Which antigens these TCRs recognize remains unknown. The specimen was central memory CD4+ T cells from blood. The receptors originated from a man aged 25 to 40 with type 1 diabetes.

The chain recombines TRBV6-5 with TRBJ1-2; 8 nucleotides agree with TRBD1. The CDR3 contains 14 residues. CDR1 MNHEY and CDR2 SVGAGI come from the germline V gene. With 10 bases clipped from V and 7 bases from J, the junction kept 14 bases outside the gene matches. The CDR3 DNA reads as TGTGCCACCCAAGTGAGCCGGACAGGGTTTGGCTACACCTTC. Amino acids: CATQVSRTGFGYTF.

The V gene is TRBV11-1, the J gene TRBJ2-6; TRBD1 aligns across 10 bases. Unmatched junction bases numbered 4, after V lost 5 bases and J lost 0 bases. This CDR3 region has 17 residues. Germline CDR1 and CDR2: SGHAT and FQDESV (reference sequence). For the CDR3, the DNA is TGTGCCAGCAGCATCCGGACAGGGGGCTCTGGGGCCAACGTCCTGACTTTC. Translating it yields CASSIRTGGSGANVLTF.

This rearrangement joins TRBV28 to TRBJ1-2; 7 bases line up with TRBD1. CDR1 is MDHEN, CDR2 SYDVKM, per germline. After removal of 3 bases from V and 6 bases from J, the junction contained 13 bases not matched to a gene. The CDR3 contains 16 residues. CDR3 nucleotides: TGTGCCAGCAGTTTGGGCAGGGGGGCGACGAGCCATGGCTACACCTTC. As protein: CASSLGRGATSHGYTF.

The chain combines TRBV5-4 with TRBJ2-4; possibly TRBD1 for D (6 bases). V gave up 4 bases and J gave up 8 bases, with 16 bases separating them. The germline gives CDR1 SGHNT, CDR2 YYREEE (reference sequence). The CDR3 extends over 14 amino acids. The chain's CDR3 is CASSNNGGPDIQYF. The CDR3 DNA sequence: TGTGCCAGCAGCAATAATGGGGGCCCGGACATTCAGTACTTC. Supplemented by reference TRBV5-4 and TRBJ2-4, the full variable domain reads ETGVTQSPTHLIKTRGQQVTLRCSSQSGHNTVSWYQQALGQGPQFIFQYYREEENGRGNFPPRFSGLQFPNYSSELNVNALELDDSALYLCASSNNGGPDIQYFGAGTRLSVL.

This chain joins TRBV4-2 and TRBJ2-5; 7 bases align to TRBD2. The J call may not be correct, given that the DNA end is closer to TRBJ2-7. CDR1 is LGHNA and CDR2 is YNFKEQ in the germline V gene. CDR3 length equals 15 residues. The CDR3 is CASSQDGRPSYEQYF. The CDR3 DNA is TGTGCCAGCAGCCAGGACGGGAGGCCCTCCTACGAGCAGTACTTC.

This chain uses TRBV28 with TRBJ1-2; D is perhaps TRBD1 (5 bases). Between the trimmed V and J ends, which lost 7 bases and 4 bases, there was a span of 16 bases. This CDR3 spans 14 amino acids. Germline assignment: CDR1 MDHEN and CDR2 SYDVKM. CDR3 in DNA: TGTGCCAGCAAATCCCGCAGGGTACCCTATGGCTACACCTTC. Protein product: CASKSRRVPYGYTF.

This clone occurred a few times. J is TRBJ2-7 and V is TRBV29-1; D not resolved. Trimming pared 8 bases from V and 3 bases from J, leaving 14 bases between. This CDR3 has 12 residues. Germline lookup yields CDR1 SQVTM and CDR2 ANQGSEA. CDR3 sequence reads: CSCRTNGYEQYF. In DNA form, the CDR3 reads TGCAGCTGCCGGACCAACGGCTACGAGCAGTACTTC.

A few counts support this clone. The sample holds other DNA sequences that translate to the same CDR3. The chain uses TRBV7-2 and TRBJ2-3, with D perhaps matching TRBD1 (5 bases). CDR1 and CDR2 (germline): SGHTA, FQGNSA. The CDR3 covers 13 residues. The germline V and J ends were trimmed by 3 bases and 4 bases, with 8 bases remaining between them. The chain's CDR3 is CASSFQGSDTQYF. The CDR3 nucleotides are TGTGCCAGCAGCTTTCAGGGTTCAGATACGCAGTATTTT.

This clone was seen more than once but under ten times. The chain is built from TRBV6-5 and TRBJ1-1; 7 nucleotides align to TRBD1. With V trimmed by 0 bases and J by 6 bases, 10 bases remained unmatched. CDR3 size: 16 residues. Germline CDR1 MNHEY, CDR2 SVGAGI. The CDR3 region is CASSYSGQLGFAEAFF. CDR3 nucleotide sequence: TGTGCCAGCAGTTACTCGGGACAGTTGGGATTCGCTGAAGCTTTCTTT.

There are a few counts of this clone. This chain joins TRBV5-1 and TRBJ1-4; possibly TRBD1 for D (5 bases). The V gene's germline CDR1 is SGHRS and CDR2 YFSETQ. Trimming removed 5 bases from V and 4 bases from J, with 18 bases in between. The length of the CDR3 is 16 residues. CDR3 residues: CASSYDPPRDNEKLFF. CDR3 DNA sequence: TGCGCCAGCAGTTATGACCCCCCCAGGGATAATGAAAAACTGTTTTTT.

This clone has only a few counts. CDR3 sequence (DNA): TGTGCCAGCAGTCCCGACAGGTGGTCGGATACGCAGTATTTT. This encodes CASSPDRWSDTQYF. V is TRBV6-6 and J is TRBJ2-3, with D possibly matching TRBD1 (6 bases). V was pared by 5 bases and J by 6 bases, with 15 bases between. This CDR3 comprises 14 residues. Per germline, CDR1 MNHNY and CDR2 SVGAGI (reference sequence).

The rearrangement joins TRBV7-9 to TRBJ2-5; 9 nucleotides match TRBD2. V trimming: 1 base; J trimming: 0 bases; junction bases outside the gene matches: 0. Germline values: CDR1 SEHNR, CDR2 FQNEAQ (reference sequence). The CDR3 is 15 residues long. This CDR3 reads CASSLGTSDQETQYF. In DNA form, the CDR3 reads TGTGCCAGCAGCTTAGGGACTAGCGACCAAGAGACCCAGTACTTC.

The genes are TRBV5-1 and TRBJ2-2; no clear D gene. V lost 4 bases, J lost 9 bases, and 16 bases lay in between. The CDR3 spans 14 residues. Per the germline V gene, CDR1 is SGHRS and CDR2 is YFSETQ. This CDR3 is CASSDDRGARELFF. The CDR3 DNA is TGCGCCAGCAGCGACGATAGAGGCGCCCGGGAGCTGTTTTTT.

V is TRBV21-1 and J is TRBJ1-1; the table's D call, TRBD1, has no DNA check behind it. TRBV21-1 is a documented pseudogene. The CDR3 extends over 13 amino acids. The CDR3 reads CASKGRRNTEAFF. In DNA form, the CDR3 reads TGTGCCAGCAAGGGGCGTCGTAACACTGAAGCTTTCTTT.

This clone was observed many times. The rearrangement uses TRBV18 and TRBJ2-7; D unclear. The CDR3 extends over 13 amino acids. Germline-derived CDR1 and CDR2 are KGHSH and LQKENI. Between the trimmed V and J ends, which lost 3 bases and 3 bases, there was a span of 9 bases. CDR3: CASSPTKGYEQYF. DNA of the CDR3: TGTGCCAGCTCACCGACCAAGGGCTACGAGCAGTACTTC.

This sequence joins TRBV2 and TRBJ2-7; TRBD2 is a possible D gene (5 bases). V was cut by 6 bases and J by 3 bases, with 12 bases left in between. The CDR3 covers 13 residues. Germline CDR1 and CDR2: SNHLY and FYNNEI. For the CDR3, the DNA is TGTGCCAGCAGGGGCCTCAGCGGCTACGAGCAGTACTTC. Translation gives CASRGLSGYEQYF.

The genes are TRBV7-6 and TRBJ2-7; a weak D match, TRBD2 (5 bases). Germline V gene data show CDR1 as SGHVS and CDR2 as FNYEAQ. Trimming removed 0 bases at V and 2 bases at J, with 11 bases between. This CDR3 spans 15 amino acids. The CDR3 spells CASSLAVTIPYEQYF. Here the CDR3 DNA reads TGTGCCAGCAGCTTAGCGGTGACTATTCCCTACGAGCAGTACTTC.

Points on this clone: One junction end disagrees with the germline gene, perhaps due to a read error. The genes are TRBV30 and TRBJ1-1; D unclear. In germline, CDR1 is GTSNPN, CDR2 SVGIG (reference sequence). This CDR3 comprises 12 residues. Here the CDR3 reads CAGRRPNTEAFF. CDR3 in DNA: TGTGCCGGGAGGAGGCCGAACACTGAAGCTTTCTTT.

The table lists this clone with a few counts. The rearrangement links TRBV27 to TRBJ1-1; TRBD1 agrees at 7 bases. Trimming removed 4 bases from V and 3 bases from J; junction bases left unmatched: 2. Germline V gene lookup returns CDR1 MNHEY and CDR2 SMNVEV (reference sequence). The CDR3 runs 13 residues. This CDR3 is CASSSQGYTEAFF. DNA of the CDR3: TGTGCCAGCAGTTCACAGGGGTACACTGAAGCTTTCTTT.

This clone was picked up many times. This chain links TRBV7-9 with TRBJ1-2; D possibly corresponds to TRBD1 (5 bases). The V end lost 3 bases, the J end lost 1 base, and 6 bases lay between the germline ends. Germline values: CDR1 SEHNR, CDR2 FQNEAQ (reference sequence). The CDR3 covers 13 residues. The CDR3 loop is CASSFDSNYGYTF. In DNA form, the CDR3 reads TGTGCCAGCAGCTTTGACAGTAACTATGGCTACACCTTC.

CDR3 nucleotides: TGCGCCAGCAGCTTAAGACAGGGAAAAGCTTTCTTT. Its translation: CASSLRQGKAFF. The chain uses TRBV5-1 and TRBJ1-1, with 7 bases matching TRBD1. Germline CDR1 and CDR2: SGHRS and YFSETQ. Losses at the gene ends were 2 bases for V and 9 bases for J; bases not matched to a gene: 4. The length of the CDR3 is 12 residues.

This clone has a handful of counts. The genes are TRBV10-3 and TRBJ2-7, with TRBD1 matching over 8 bases. Germline V gene sequence: CDR1 ENHRY, CDR2 SYGVKD. The CDR3 consists of 16 residues. V shed 4 bases and J 4 bases; nucleotides not matched to a gene: 12. The CDR3 loop reads CAISGAGGGNGYEQYF. The CDR3, as DNA: TGTGCCATCAGTGGAGCAGGGGGCGGCAACGGGTACGAGCAGTACTTC.

This clone was observed a handful of times. The chain links TRBV7-2 to TRBJ2-1; D uncertain. There are 13 residues in the CDR3. The V gene's germline CDR1 is SGHTA and CDR2 FQGNSA. V lost 5 bases, J lost 5 bases, and 10 bases lay in between. CDR3 nucleotides: TGTGCCAGCAGCCCCGGAAGTAACAATGAGCAGTTCTTC. It translates to CASSPGSNNEQFF.

In this sample, this clone turned up once. V is TRBV6-5 and J is TRBJ1-2; a weak D match, TRBD1 (6 bases). CDR1 and CDR2 (germline): MNHEY, SVGAGI. This CDR3 contains 14 residues. The germline V and J ends were trimmed by 0 bases and 6 bases, with 11 bases remaining between them. The CDR3 here is CASSYSTGLDGYTF. The CDR3 region has the DNA TGTGCCAGCAGTTACTCTACAGGGCTCGATGGCTACACCTTC.

This rearrangement joins TRBV28 to TRBJ1-1; a weak D match, TRBD1 (6 bases). CDR3 length: 15 residues. V shed 6 bases and J shed 0 bases, with 14 bases lying between them. Looked up from germline, CDR1 is MDHEN and CDR2 is SYDVKM. The CDR3 bases are TGTGCCAGCAGACCCGGGACACTCATGAACACTGAAGCTTTCTTT. This gives the protein CASRPGTLMNTEAFF. Full variable domain (missing parts from reference TRBV28 and TRBJ1-1): DVKVTQSSRYLVKRTGEKVFLECVQDMDHENMFWYRQDPGLGLRLIYFSYDVKMKEKGDIPEGYSVSREKKERFSLILESASTNQTSMYLCASRPGTLMNTEAFFGQGTRLTVV.

V and J are TRBV27 and TRBJ1-1, with 9 bases that match TRBD1. With V trimmed by 3 bases and J by 5 bases, 13 bases remained unmatched. Germline lookup yields CDR1 MNHEY and CDR2 SMNVEV (reference sequence). This CDR3 is 17 amino acids long. CDR3 sequence reads: CASSFKTGGAWGTEAFF. The DNA of the CDR3 is TGTGCCAGCAGTTTCAAAACAGGGGGCGCGTGGGGGACTGAAGCTTTCTTT.